This TCR beta chain was observed in a study of cytomegalovirus exposure and HLA in healthy donors. General observations from the study: Cytomegalovirus association was listed for about 180 TCR beta chains. Under in vitro conditions, a few CMV-associated chains were confirmed as specific for CMV antigens. As was reported, the classifier diagnosed cytomegalovirus status with high specificity and sensitivity.

Separate from the approximately 700-subject first cohort was the approximately 120-subject validation cohort, to which the donors belonged. As to this clone: Its antigen is as yet unknown.

Germline CDR1 SGDLS, CDR2 YYNGEE. The germline V and J ends were trimmed by 6 bases and 7 bases, with 18 bases remaining between them. The CDR3 contains 14 residues. Using immunoSEQ multiplex PCR, the repertoire was profiled, and TCRdb retains in-frame clones only, with some absent. Among approximately 59,000 clones listed, 85% to 95% were seen once. The chain combines TRBV9 with TRBJ2-3; maybe TRBD2 (6 bases). This clonotype was sampled from a young man in good health and CMV-seropositive. Sample: PBMCs. CDR3 sequence reads: CASNRGAGSNTQYF. CDR3 sequence (DNA): TGTGCCAGCAACCGCGGGGCTGGAAGTAATACGCAGTATTTT.